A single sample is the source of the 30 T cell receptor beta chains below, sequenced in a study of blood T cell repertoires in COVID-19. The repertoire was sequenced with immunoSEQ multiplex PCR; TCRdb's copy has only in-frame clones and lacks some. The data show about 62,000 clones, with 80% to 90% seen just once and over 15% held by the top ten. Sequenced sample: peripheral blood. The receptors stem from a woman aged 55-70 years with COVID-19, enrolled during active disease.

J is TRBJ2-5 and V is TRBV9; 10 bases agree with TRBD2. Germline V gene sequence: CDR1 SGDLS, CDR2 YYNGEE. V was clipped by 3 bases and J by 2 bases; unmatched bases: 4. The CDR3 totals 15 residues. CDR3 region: CASSGTSGNQETQYF. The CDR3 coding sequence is TGTGCCAGCAGCGGGACTAGCGGTAATCAAGAGACCCAGTACTTC. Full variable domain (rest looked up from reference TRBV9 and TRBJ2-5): DSGVTQTPKHLITATGQRVTLRCSPRSGDLSVYWYQQSLDQGLQFLIQYYNGEERAKGNILERFSAQQFPDLHSELNLSSLELGDSALYFCASSGTSGNQETQYFGPGTRLLVL.

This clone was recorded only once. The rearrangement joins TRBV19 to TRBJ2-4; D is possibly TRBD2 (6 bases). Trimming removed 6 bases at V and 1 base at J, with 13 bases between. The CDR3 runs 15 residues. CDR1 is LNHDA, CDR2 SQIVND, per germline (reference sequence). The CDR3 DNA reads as TGTGCCAGTAGCATGGGGGGAATCGCCAAAAACATTCAGTACTTC. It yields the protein CASSMGGIAKNIQYF.

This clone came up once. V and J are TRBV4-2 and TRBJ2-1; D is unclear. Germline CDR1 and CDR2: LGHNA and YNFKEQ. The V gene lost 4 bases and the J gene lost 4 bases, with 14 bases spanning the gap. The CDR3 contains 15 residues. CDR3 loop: CASSLAQNLYNEQFF. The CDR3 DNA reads TGTGCCAGCAGCCTTGCCCAAAACCTATACAATGAGCAGTTCTTC.

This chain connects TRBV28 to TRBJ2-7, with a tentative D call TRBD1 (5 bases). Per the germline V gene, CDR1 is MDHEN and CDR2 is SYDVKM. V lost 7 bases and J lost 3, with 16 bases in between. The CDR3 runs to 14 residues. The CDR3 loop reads CASISGNRIYEQYF. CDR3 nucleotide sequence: TGTGCCAGCATCTCAGGAAACAGGATCTACGAGCAGTACTTC.

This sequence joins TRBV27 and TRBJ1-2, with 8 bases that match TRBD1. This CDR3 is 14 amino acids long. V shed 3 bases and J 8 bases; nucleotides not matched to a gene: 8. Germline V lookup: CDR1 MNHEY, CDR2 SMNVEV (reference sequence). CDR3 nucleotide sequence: TGTGCCAGCAGTTTGTCTCCAGGGGGCGGAGGCTACACCTTC. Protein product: CASSLSPGGGGYTF.

The chain's CDR3 is CASPRDRTNIGNTIYF. CDR3 in DNA: TGTGCCAGCCCCAGGGACAGGACGAATATTGGAAACACCATATATTTT. This chain uses TRBV2 with TRBJ1-3; 8 bases agree with TRBD1. Germline CDR1 SNHLY, CDR2 FYNNEI. The CDR3 has 16 amino acids. V shed 8 bases and J 3 bases; nucleotides not matched to a gene: 12.

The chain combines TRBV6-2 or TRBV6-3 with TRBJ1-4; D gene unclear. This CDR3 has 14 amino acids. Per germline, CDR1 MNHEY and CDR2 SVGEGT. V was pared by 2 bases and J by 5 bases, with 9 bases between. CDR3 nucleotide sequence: TGTGCCAGCAGTTACGGGCGTCTCAATGAAAAACTGTTTTTT. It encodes CASSYGRLNEKLFF.

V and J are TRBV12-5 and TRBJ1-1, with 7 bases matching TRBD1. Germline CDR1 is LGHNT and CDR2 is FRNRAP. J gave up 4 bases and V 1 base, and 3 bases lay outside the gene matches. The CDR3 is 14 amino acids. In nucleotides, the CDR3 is TGTGCTAGTGGTTTGGGCACAGGGGTCACTGAAGCTTTCTTT. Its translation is CASGLGTGVTEAFF. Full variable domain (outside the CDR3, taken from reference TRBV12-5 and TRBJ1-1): DARVTQTPRHKVTEMGQEVTMRCQPILGHNTVFWYRQTMMQGLELLAYFRNRAPLDDSGMPKDRFSAEMPDATLATLKIQPSEPRDSAVYFCASGLGTGVTEAFFGQGTRLTVV.

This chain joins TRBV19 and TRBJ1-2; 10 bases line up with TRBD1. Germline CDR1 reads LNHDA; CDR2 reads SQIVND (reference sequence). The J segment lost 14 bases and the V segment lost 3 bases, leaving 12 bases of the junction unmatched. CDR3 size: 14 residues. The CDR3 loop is CASSIAGTGVSFTF. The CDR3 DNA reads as TGTGCCAGTAGTATTGCCGGGACAGGGGTTTCTTTTACCTTC.

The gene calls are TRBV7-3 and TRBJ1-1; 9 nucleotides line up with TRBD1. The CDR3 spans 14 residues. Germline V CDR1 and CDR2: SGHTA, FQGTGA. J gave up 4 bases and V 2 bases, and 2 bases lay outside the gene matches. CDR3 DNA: TGTGCCAGCAGCTTAGGACAGGGGAGCACTGAAGCTTTCTTT. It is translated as CASSLGQGSTEAFF.

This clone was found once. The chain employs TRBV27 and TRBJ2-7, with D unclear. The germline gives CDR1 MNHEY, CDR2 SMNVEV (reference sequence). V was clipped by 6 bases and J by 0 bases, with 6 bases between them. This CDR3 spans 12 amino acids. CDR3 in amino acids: CASSFRSYEQYF. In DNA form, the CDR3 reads TGTGCCAGCAGCTTCCGCTCCTACGAGCAGTACTTC.

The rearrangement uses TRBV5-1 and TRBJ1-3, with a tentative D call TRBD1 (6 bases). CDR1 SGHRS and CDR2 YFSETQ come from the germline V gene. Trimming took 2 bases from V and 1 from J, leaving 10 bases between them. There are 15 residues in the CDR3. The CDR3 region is CASSFLGGSGNTIYF. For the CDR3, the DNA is TGCGCCAGCAGCTTCTTAGGGGGATCTGGAAACACCATATATTTT.

This chain's CDR3 is CSVLGGQGARNTEAFF. In DNA, the CDR3 is TGCAGCGTTTTGGGGGGACAGGGGGCGCGGAACACTGAAGCTTTCTTT. The rearrangement uses TRBV29-1 and TRBJ1-1; TRBD1 agrees at 12 bases. Germline V gene lookup returns CDR1 SQVTM and CDR2 ANQGSEA. The V gene end was trimmed by 5 bases and the J gene end by 1 base; junction bases not matched to a gene: 8. The CDR3 length is 16 residues.

This CDR3 is CASSYQDTHQPQHF. CDR3 bases: TGTGCCAGCAGTTATCAGGACACCCATCAGCCCCAGCATTTT. This chain joins TRBV6-6 and TRBJ1-5, with D possibly TRBD1 on 5 matching bases. Trimming left V 3 bases short and J 5 bases short, with 11 bases between. CDR3 length: 14 amino acids. The germline V gene has CDR1 MNHNY and CDR2 SVGAGI (reference sequence).

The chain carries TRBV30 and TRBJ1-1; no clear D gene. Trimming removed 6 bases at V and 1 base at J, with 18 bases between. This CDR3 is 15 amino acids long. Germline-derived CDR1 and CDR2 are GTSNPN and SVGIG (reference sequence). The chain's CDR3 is CACCKPQGANTEAFF. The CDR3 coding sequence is TGTGCCTGCTGTAAACCGCAAGGAGCGAACACTGAAGCTTTCTTT.

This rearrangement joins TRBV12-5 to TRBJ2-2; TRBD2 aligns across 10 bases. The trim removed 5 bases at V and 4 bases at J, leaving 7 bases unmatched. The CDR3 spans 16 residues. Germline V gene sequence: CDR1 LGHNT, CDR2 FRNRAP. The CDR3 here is CASGPQTSGITGELFF. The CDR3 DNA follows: TGTGCTAGTGGTCCTCAAACTAGCGGGATCACCGGGGAGCTGTTTTTT.

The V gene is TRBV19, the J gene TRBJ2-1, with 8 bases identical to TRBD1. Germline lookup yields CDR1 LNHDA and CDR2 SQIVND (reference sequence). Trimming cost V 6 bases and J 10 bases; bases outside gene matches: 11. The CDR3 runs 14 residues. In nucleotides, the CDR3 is TGTGCCAGTAGGCTAACAGGGGGTGCAGGAGAGCAGTTCTTC. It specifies CASRLTGGAGEQFF.

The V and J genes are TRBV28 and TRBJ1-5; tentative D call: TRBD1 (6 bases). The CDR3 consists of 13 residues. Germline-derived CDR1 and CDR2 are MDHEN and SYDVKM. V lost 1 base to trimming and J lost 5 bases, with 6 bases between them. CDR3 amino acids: CASSLSGDQPQHF. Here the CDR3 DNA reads TGTGCCAGCAGTTTATCAGGGGATCAGCCCCAGCATTTT.

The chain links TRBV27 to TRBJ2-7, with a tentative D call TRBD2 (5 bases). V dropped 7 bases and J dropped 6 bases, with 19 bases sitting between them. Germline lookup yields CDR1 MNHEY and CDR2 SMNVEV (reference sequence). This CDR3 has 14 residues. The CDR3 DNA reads TGTGCCAGCACATTCAGCGGACGCTTAGGCGAGCAGTACTTC. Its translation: CASTFSGRLGEQYF.

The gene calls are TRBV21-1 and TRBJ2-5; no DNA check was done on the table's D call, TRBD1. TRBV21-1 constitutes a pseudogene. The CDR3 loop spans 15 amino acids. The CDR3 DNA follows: TGTGCCAGCAGCAATGGACAGGGGGCAGGAGAGACCCAGTACTTC. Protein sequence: CASSNGQGAGETQYF.

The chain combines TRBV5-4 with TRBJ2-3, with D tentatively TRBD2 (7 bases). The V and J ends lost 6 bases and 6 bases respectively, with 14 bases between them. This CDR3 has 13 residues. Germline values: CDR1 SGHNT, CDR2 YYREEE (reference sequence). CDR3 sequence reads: CASNQGGGDTQYF. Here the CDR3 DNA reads TGTGCCAGCAACCAAGGGGGGGGCGATACGCAGTATTTT.

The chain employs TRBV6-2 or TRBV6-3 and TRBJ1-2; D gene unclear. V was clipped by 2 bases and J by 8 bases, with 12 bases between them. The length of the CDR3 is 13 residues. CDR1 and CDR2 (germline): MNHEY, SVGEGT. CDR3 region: CASSYEGSQGYTF. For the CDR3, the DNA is TGTGCCAGCAGTTACGAGGGTAGCCAAGGCTACACCTTC.

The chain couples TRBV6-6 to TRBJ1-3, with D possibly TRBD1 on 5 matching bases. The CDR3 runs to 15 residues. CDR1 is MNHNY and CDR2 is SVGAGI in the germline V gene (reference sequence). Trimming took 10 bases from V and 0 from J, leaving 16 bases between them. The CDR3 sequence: CATNRDSPSGNTIYF. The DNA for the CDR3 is TGTGCCACCAACCGGGACTCTCCCTCTGGAAACACCATATATTTT.

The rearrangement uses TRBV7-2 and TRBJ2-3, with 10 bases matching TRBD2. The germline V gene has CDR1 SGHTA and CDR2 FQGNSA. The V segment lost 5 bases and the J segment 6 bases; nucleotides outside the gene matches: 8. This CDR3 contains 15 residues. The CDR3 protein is CASSRRLAGEDTQYF. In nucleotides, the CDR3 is TGTGCCAGCAGCCGGCGGCTAGCGGGAGAGGATACGCAGTATTTT.

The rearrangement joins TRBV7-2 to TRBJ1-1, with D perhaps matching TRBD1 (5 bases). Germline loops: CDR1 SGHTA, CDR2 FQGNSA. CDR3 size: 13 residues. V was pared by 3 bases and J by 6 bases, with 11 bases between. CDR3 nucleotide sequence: TGTGCCAGCAGCTTCGGGGGGAGCGCTGAAGCTTTCTTT. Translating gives CASSFGGSAEAFF. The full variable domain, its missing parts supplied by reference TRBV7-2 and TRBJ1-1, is GAGVSQSPSNKVTEKGKDVELRCDPISGHTALYWYRQSLGQGLEFLIYFQGNSAPDKSGLPSDRFSAERTGGSVSTLTIQRTQQEDSAVYLCASSFGGSAEAFFGQGTRLTVV.

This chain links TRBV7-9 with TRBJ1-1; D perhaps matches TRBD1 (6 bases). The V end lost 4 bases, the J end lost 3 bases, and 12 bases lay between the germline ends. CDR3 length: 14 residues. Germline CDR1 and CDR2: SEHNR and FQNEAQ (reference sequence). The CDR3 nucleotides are TGTGCCAGCAGCTATCAACAGGGTTACACTGAAGCTTTCTTT. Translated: CASSYQQGYTEAFF.

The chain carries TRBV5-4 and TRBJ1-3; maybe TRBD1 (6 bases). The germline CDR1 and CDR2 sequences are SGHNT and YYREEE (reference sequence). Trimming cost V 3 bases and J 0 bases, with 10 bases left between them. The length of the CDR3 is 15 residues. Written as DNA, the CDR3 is TGTGCCAGCAGCTCCGGGACACTCTCTGGAAACACCATATATTTT. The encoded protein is CASSSGTLSGNTIYF.

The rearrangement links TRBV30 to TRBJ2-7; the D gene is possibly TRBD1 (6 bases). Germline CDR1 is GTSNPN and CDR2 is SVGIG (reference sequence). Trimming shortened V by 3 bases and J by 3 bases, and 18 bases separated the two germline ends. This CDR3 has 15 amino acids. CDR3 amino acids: CAWRRKNQGFYEQYF. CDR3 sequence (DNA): TGTGCCTGGAGAAGAAAAAATCAGGGGTTCTACGAGCAGTACTTC.

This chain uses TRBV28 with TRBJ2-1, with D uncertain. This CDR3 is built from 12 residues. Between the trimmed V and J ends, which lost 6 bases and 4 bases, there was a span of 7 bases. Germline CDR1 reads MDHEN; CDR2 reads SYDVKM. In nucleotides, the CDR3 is TGTGCCAGCAGGCCCCGGTACAATGAGCAGTTCTTC. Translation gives CASRPRYNEQFF.

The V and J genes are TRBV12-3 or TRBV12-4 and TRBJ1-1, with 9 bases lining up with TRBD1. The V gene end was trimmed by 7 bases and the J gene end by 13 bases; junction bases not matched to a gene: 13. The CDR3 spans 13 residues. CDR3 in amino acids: CASNHPGQGSFFF. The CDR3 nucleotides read TGTGCCAGCAACCATCCGGGACAGGGCAGCTTTTTCTTT.